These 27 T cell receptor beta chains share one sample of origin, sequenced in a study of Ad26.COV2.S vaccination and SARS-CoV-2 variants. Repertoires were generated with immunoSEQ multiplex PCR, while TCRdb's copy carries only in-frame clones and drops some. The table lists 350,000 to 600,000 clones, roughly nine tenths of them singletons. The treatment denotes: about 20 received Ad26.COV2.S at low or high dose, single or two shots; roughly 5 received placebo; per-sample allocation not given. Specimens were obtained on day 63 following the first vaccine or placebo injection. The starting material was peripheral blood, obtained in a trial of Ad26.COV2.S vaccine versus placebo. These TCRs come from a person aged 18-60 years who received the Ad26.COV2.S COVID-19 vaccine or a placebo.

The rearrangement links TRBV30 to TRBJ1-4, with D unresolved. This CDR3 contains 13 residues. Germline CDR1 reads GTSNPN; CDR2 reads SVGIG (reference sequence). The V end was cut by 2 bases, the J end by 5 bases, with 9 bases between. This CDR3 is CAWSRRRNEKLFF. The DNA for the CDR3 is TGTGCCTGGAGTCGCCGGAGGAATGAAAAACTGTTTTTT.

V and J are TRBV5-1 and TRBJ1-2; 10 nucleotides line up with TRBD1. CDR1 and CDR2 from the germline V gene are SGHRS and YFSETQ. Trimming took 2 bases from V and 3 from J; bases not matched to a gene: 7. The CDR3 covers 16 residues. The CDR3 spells CASSLRQGALDYGYTF. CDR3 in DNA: TGCGCCAGCAGCTTAAGACAGGGGGCCTTGGACTATGGCTACACCTTC.

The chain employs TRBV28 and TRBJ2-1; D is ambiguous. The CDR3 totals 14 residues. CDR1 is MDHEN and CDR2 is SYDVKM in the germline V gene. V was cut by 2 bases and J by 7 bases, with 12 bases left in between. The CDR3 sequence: CASSLSPTSNEQFF. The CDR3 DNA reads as TGTGCCAGCAGTTTAAGTCCGACCAGTAATGAGCAGTTCTTC.

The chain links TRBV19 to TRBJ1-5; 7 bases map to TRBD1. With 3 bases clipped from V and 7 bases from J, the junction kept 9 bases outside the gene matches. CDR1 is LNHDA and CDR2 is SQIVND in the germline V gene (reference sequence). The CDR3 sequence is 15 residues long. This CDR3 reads CASSISKGAGQPQHF. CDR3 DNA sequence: TGTGCCAGTAGTATTTCGAAGGGGGCGGGCCAGCCCCAGCATTTT.

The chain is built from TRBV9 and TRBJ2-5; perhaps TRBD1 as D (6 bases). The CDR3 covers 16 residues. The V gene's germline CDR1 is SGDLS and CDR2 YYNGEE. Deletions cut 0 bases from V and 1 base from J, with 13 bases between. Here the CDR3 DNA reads TGTGCCAGCAGCGTAGGTCTTCTGGACAGCCAAGAGACCCAGTACTTC. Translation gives CASSVGLLDSQETQYF.

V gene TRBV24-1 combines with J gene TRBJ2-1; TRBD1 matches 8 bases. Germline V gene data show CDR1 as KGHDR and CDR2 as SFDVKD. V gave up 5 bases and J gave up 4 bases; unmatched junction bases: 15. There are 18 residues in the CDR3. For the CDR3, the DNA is TGTGCCACCAGTGCGCGGCAGGGGGCGCGGGGTCGGTACAATGAGCAGTTCTTC. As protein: CATSARQGARGRYNEQFF.

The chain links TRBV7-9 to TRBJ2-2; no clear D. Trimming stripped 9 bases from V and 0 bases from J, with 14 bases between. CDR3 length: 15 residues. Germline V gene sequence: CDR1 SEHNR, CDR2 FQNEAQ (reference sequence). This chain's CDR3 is CARGRLGANTGELFF. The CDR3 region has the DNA TGTGCCAGAGGTCGGTTAGGCGCGAACACCGGGGAGCTGTTTTTT.

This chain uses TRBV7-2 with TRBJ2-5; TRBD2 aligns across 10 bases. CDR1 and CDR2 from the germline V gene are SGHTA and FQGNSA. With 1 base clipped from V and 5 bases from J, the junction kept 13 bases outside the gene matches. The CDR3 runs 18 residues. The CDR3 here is CASSLEGGSGRARETQYF. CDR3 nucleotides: TGTGCCAGCAGCTTAGAGGGGGGGAGCGGGAGGGCCAGGGAGACCCAGTACTTC.

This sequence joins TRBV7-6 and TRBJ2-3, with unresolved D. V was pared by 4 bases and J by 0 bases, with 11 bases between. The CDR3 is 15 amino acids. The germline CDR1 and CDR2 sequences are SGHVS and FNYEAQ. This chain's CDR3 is CASSSQPLSTDTQYF. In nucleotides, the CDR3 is TGTGCCAGCAGCTCCCAACCGCTTAGCACAGATACGCAGTATTTT.

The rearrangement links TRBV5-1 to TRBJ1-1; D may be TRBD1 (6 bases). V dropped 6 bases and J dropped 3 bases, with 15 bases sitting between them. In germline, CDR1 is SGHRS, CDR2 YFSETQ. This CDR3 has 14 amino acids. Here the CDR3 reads CASTPQGSHTEAFF. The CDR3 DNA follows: TGCGCCAGCACCCCACAGGGATCGCACACTGAAGCTTTCTTT.

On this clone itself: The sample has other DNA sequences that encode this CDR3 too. The CDR3 protein is CASSVQGAGNTIYF. CDR3 DNA sequence: TGTGCCAGCAGCGTACAGGGTGCAGGAAACACCATATATTTT. The rearrangement links TRBV9 to TRBJ1-3, with D possibly matching TRBD1 (5 bases). With 1 base removed from V and 4 bases from J, the gap between germline ends came to 9 bases. The CDR3 is 14 amino acids. The germline V gene encodes CDR1 SGDLS and CDR2 YYNGEE. Full variable domain (rest looked up from reference TRBV9 and TRBJ1-3): DSGVTQTPKHLITATGQRVTLRCSPRSGDLSVYWYQQSLDQGLQFLIQYYNGEERAKGNILERFSAQQFPDLHSELNLSSLELGDSALYFCASSVQGAGNTIYFGEGSWLTVV.

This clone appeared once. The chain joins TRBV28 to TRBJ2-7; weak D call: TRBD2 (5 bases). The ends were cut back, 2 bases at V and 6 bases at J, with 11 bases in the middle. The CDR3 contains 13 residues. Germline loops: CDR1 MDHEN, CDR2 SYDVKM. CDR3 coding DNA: TGTGCCAGCAGTTTAACGTCAGAGGGCGAGCAGTACTTC. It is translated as CASSLTSEGEQYF.

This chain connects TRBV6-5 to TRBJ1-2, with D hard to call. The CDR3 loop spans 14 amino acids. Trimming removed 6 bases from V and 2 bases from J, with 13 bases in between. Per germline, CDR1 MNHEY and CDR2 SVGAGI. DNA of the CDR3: TGTGCCAGCAGCAGACGCGACCAAAACTATGGCTACACCTTC. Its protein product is CASSRRDQNYGYTF.

The CDR3: CASSLIPLQAFF. In DNA, the CDR3 is TGTGCCAGCAGCTTAATTCCATTACAAGCTTTCTTT. This chain links TRBV13 with TRBJ1-1, with D uncertain. CDR3 length: 12 amino acids. V was cut by 2 bases and J by 9 bases, with 10 bases left in between. The germline V gene encodes CDR1 PRHDT and CDR2 FYEKMQ (reference sequence).

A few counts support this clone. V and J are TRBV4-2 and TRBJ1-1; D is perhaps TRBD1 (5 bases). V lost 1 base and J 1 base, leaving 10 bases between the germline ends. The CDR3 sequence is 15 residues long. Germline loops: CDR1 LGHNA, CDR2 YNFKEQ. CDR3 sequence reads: CASSQGDYGNTEAFF. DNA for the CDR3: TGTGCCAGCAGCCAAGGGGACTACGGGAACACTGAAGCTTTCTTT.

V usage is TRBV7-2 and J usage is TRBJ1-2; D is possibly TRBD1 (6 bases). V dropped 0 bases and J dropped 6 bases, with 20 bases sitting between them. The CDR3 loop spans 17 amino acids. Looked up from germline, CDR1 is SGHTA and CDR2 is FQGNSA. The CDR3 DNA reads TGTGCCAGCAGCTTAGCCCGGTTCTCCCAGGGGAGGGATGGCTACACCTTC. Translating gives CASSLARFSQGRDGYTF. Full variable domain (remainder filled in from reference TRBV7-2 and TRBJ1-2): GAGVSQSPSNKVTEKGKDVELRCDPISGHTALYWYRQSLGQGLEFLIYFQGNSAPDKSGLPSDRFSAERTGGSVSTLTIQRTQQEDSAVYLCASSLARFSQGRDGYTFGSGTRLTVV.

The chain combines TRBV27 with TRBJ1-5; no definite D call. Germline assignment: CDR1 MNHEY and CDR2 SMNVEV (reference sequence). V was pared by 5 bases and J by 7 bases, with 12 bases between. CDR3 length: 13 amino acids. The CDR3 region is CASSDLARQPQHF. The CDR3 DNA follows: TGTGCCAGCAGTGACTTAGCCCGCCAGCCCCAGCATTTT.

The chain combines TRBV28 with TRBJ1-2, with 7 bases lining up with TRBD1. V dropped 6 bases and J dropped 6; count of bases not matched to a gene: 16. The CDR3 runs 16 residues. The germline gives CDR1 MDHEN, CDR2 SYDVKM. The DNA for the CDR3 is TGTGCCAGCAGGGAAAACACAGGGGCCCGTCTCGATGGCTACACCTTC. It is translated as CASRENTGARLDGYTF.

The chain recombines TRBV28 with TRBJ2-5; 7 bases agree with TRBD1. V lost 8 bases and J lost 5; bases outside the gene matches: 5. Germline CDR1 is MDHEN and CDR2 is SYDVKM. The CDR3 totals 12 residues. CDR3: CASLDRTETQYF. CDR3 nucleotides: TGTGCCAGCCTGGACAGGACGGAGACCCAGTACTTC.

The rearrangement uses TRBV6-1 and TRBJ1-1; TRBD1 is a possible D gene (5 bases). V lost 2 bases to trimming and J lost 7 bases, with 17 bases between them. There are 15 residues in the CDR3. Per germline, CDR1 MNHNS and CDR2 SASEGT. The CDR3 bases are TGTGCCAGCAGTGAACAAGCCGGCGGGGGAGGTGAAGCTTTCTTT. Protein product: CASSEQAGGGGEAFF.

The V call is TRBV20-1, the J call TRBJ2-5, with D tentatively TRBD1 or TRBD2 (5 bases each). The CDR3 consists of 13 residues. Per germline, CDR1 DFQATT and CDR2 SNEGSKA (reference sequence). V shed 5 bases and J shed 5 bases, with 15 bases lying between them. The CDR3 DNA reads TGCAGTGCTCGTGGGGGTAGGTGGGAGACCCAGTACTTC. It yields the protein CSARGGRWETQYF.

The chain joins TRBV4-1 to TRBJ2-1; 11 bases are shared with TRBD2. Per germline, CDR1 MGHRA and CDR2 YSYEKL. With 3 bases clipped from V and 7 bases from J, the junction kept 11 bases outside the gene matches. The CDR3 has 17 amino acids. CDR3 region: CASSQGLSGRAWNEQFF. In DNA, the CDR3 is TGCGCCAGCAGCCAGGGTCTTAGCGGGAGGGCCTGGAATGAGCAGTTCTTC.

The CDR3 loop is CASSLNTGIYGYTF. The CDR3 DNA follows: TGTGCCAGCAGTTTAAATACAGGGATCTATGGCTACACCTTC. V is TRBV28 and J is TRBJ1-2; TRBD1 might be the D (6 bases). The CDR3 spans 14 residues. V dropped 2 bases and J dropped 4 bases, with 11 bases sitting between them. Germline values: CDR1 MDHEN, CDR2 SYDVKM.

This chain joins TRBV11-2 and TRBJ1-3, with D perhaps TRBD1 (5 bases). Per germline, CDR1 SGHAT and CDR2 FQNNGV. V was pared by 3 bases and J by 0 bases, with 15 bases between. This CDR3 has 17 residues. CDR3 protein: CASSLTYLGLSGNTIYF. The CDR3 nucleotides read TGTGCCAGCAGCTTGACCTACTTGGGGCTCTCTGGAAACACCATATATTTT.

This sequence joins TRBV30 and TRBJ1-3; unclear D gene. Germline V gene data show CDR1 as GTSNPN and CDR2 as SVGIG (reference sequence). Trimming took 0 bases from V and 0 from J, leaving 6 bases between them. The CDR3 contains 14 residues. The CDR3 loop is CAWSVGYSGNTIYF. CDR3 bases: TGTGCCTGGAGTGTGGGCTACTCTGGAAACACCATATATTTT.

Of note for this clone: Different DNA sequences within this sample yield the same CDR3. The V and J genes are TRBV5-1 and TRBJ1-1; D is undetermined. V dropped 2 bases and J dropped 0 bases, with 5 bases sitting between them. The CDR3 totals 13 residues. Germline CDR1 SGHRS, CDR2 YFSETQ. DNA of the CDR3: TGCGCCAGCAGCTTAAATCTGAACACTGAAGCTTTCTTT. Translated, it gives CASSLNLNTEAFF.

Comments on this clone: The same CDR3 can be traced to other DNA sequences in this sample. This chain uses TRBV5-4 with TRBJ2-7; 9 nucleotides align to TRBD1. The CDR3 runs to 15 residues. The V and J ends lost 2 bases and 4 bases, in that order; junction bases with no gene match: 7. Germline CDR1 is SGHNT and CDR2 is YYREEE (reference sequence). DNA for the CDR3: TGTGCCAGCAGCTTAGGACAGGGGAATTCGTACGAGCAGTACTTC. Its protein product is CASSLGQGNSYEQYF.